Sequencing of this T cell receptor beta chain was carried out in a study of cytomegalovirus exposure and HLA in healthy donors. Notes on the study in general: DRB1 showed the most TCR associations and HLA-C the fewest in a later analysis, as rates varied by HLA locus.

The PCR ran on 60 Vbeta and 13 Jbeta primers. The repertoire was sequenced with immunoSEQ multiplex PCR; TCRdb's copy has only in-frame clones and lacks some. The data contain about 120,000 clones, about 83% of them singletons. V was clipped by 5 bases and J by 10 bases; unmatched bases: 10. Germline V lookup: CDR1 SGHRS, CDR2 YFSETQ. This CDR3 spans 15 amino acids. The donors were healthy bone marrow donors. With regard to this clone: Its antigen is not known.

This clonotype was obtained from a female donor in good health and CMV-seronegative. J is TRBJ2-1 and V is TRBV5-1; 12 bases are a match to TRBD1. Sample: PBMCs. Here the CDR3 reads CASRETGQGAEEQFF. In DNA form, the CDR3 reads TGCGCCAGCAGGGAGACGGGACAGGGGGCGGAGGAGCAGTTCTTC. Using reference TRBV5-1 and TRBJ2-1 for the parts outside the CDR3, the full variable domain is KAGVTQTPRYLIKTRGQQVTLSCSPISGHRSVSWYQQTPGQGLQFLFEYFSETQRNKGNFPGRFSGRQFSNSRSEMNVSTLELGDSALYLCASRETGQGAEEQFFGPGTRLTVL.